A selection of T cell receptor beta chains follows, all from one sample in a study of vaccination and CD4 T cells after COVID-19. TCRdb reprocessed the PCR reads with MiXCR, giving one entry per CDR3 protein. The repertoire has over 20,000 distinct CDR3 sequences, 70% of them found once; the top ten carry just over 8.5%. Which antigens these TCRs recognize remains unknown. The sample consisted of CD4+ T cells from blood, cultured in vitro. All receptors derive from a human donor who had recovered from COVID-19. The CDR3 runs from the conserved cysteine through the conserved F or W. The order of the fields is clone size, D gene, J gene, CDR3 length, V gene, CDR3 DNA, CDR3 protein. D genes are given only for firm matches. Rows may omit the clone size; those that give it use once, few, many or a size class.

clone size: NA; D gene: TRBD2; J gene: TRBJ2-1; CDR3 length: 14; V gene: TRBV7-2; CDR3 DNA: TGTGCCAGCAGCGTATGGGGACTACTTCATGAGCAGTTCTTC; CDR3 protein: CASSVWGLLHEQFF
clone size: once; D gene: TRBD1; J gene: TRBJ2-3; CDR3 length: 16; V gene: TRBV6-2/TRBV6-3; CDR3 DNA: TGTGCCAGCAGCCTAAATCAGGGGGCATTCGCAGATACGCAGTATTTT; CDR3 protein: CASSLNQGAFADTQYF
clone size: few; D gene: TRBD1; J gene: TRBJ1-1; CDR3 length: 15; V gene: TRBV7-2; CDR3 DNA: TGTGCCAGCAGCTTAGGGACAGGGGCGAACACTGAAGCTTTCTTT; CDR3 protein: CASSLGTGANTEAFF
clone size: few; D gene: NA; J gene: TRBJ1-5; CDR3 length: 14; V gene: TRBV20-1; CDR3 DNA: TGCAGTGCTAGACCGGGGCTGGACAATCAGCCCCAGCATTTT; CDR3 protein: CSARPGLDNQPQHF
clone size: NA; D gene: TRBD2; J gene: TRBJ2-1; CDR3 length: 16; V gene: TRBV5-1; CDR3 DNA: TGCGCCAGCAGCGTCTTGTCGGGACTAGCCGGCAATGAGCAGTTCTTC; CDR3 protein: CASSVLSGLAGNEQFF
clone size: few; D gene: TRBD1; J gene: TRBJ1-5; CDR3 length: 13; V gene: TRBV2; CDR3 DNA: TGTGCCAGCATGGTGCAGGGGGGTCAGCCCCAGCATTTT; CDR3 protein: CASMVQGGQPQHF
clone size: NA; D gene: TRBD1; J gene: TRBJ1-2; CDR3 length: 14; V gene: TRBV28; CDR3 DNA: TGTGCCAGCGGAAGGGGACAGGGGGCAAGCGGCTACACCTTC; CDR3 protein: CASGRGQGASGYTF
clone size: once; D gene: TRBD1; J gene: TRBJ2-3; CDR3 length: 15; V gene: TRBV20-1; CDR3 DNA: TGCAGTGCTAGTGACAGGGGGCTCCCCACAGATACGCAGTATTTT; CDR3 protein: CSASDRGLPTDTQYF
clone size: NA; D gene: NA; J gene: TRBJ1-2; CDR3 length: 14; V gene: TRBV2; CDR3 DNA: TGTGCCAGCAGGGCGGGACATGGGTTTGATGGCTACACCTTC; CDR3 protein: CASRAGHGFDGYTF
clone size: few; D gene: NA; J gene: TRBJ2-7; CDR3 length: 12; V gene: TRBV28; CDR3 DNA: TGTGCCAGCAGTAGGGGGGGGCTCGAGCAGTACTTC; CDR3 protein: CASSRGGLEQYF
clone size: once; D gene: NA; J gene: TRBJ1-2; CDR3 length: 14; V gene: TRBV30; CDR3 DNA: TGTGCCTGGACCCCGGGCATCCAGAAACCCGGCTACACCTTC; CDR3 protein: CAWTPGIQKPGYTF
clone size: few; D gene: NA; J gene: TRBJ2-4; CDR3 length: 13; V gene: TRBV7-6; CDR3 DNA: TGTGCCAGCAGCCTAGGGATGGTAGACATTCAGTACTTC; CDR3 protein: CASSLGMVDIQYF
clone size: NA; D gene: NA; J gene: TRBJ2-1; CDR3 length: 16; V gene: TRBV7-3; CDR3 DNA: TGTGCCAGCAGTCAACAGGGAGTAGGCTCCTACAATGAGCAGTTCTTC; CDR3 protein: CASSQQGVGSYNEQFF
clone size: NA; D gene: NA; J gene: TRBJ2-7; CDR3 length: 15; V gene: TRBV12-3/TRBV12-4; CDR3 DNA: TGTGCCAGCAGTGCTAGAAGCAGGGCGTCCTACGAGCAGTACTTC; CDR3 protein: CASSARSRASYEQYF
clone size: NA; D gene: NA; J gene: TRBJ1-1; CDR3 length: 13; V gene: TRBV30; CDR3 DNA: TGTGCCTGGAGTCCAGGTCGGGACACTGAAGCTTTCTTT; CDR3 protein: CAWSPGRDTEAFF
clone size: few; D gene: NA; J gene: TRBJ1-1; CDR3 length: 15; V gene: TRBV6-1; CDR3 DNA: TGTGCCAGCAGACCACACCGGGGGGTTAACACTGAAGCTTTCTTT; CDR3 protein: CASRPHRGVNTEAFF
clone size: NA; D gene: NA; J gene: TRBJ1-2; CDR3 length: 16; V gene: TRBV15; CDR3 DNA: TGTGCCACCAGCTGGGGGCCTTCCGACAGAACTCTCAGCTACACCTTC; CDR3 protein: CATSWGPSDRTLSYTF